The entry below gives a single T cell receptor (beta chain) sequence along with its context. As yet, its antigen is unknown. The data originate from a study of regulatory T cells in long-lasting Graves disease. Across the whole study: Persistence in Graves' disease denoted antithyroid drug use beyond 5 years alongside positive TSH receptor antibodies. Study-level points and caveats: The study found TRBV28, TRBJ1-2 and TRBJ2-5 favored in persistent disease.

In building TCR beta libraries, iRepertoire HTBI primers were used together with Arm-PCR of CDR3 regions. TCRdb reprocessed the multiplex PCR reads with MiXCR, giving one entry per CDR3 protein. This sample has about 660,000 distinct CDR3 sequences; around 30% occur once, and the top ten carry under 50%. Time point specified: persistent/refractory GD, antithyroid drugs over 5 years with positive TRAb. RNA isolated from PBMCs was used to make the TCR library. An endocrinology department located in Xi'an, China, was where the patients came from. The EDTA tubes were filled with around 9.1 milliliters of drawn peripheral blood. CDR3 length equals 13 residues. Germline CDR1 is SGHTA and CDR2 is FQGNSA. The V gene lost 4 bases and the J gene lost 5 bases, with 11 bases spanning the gap.

This specimen consisted of peripheral blood mononuclear cells (PBMCs), obtained when the disease was refractory, from a patient treated with antithyroid drugs. This receptor was taken from a female donor with Graves disease. The chain carries TRBV7-2 and TRBJ1-1; D is undetermined. The CDR3 DNA follows: TGTGCCAGCAGCTCATCAGACCGGACTGAAGCTTTCTTT. Translating it yields CASSSSDRTEAFF.